Sequencing of this T cell receptor (beta chain) was carried out in a study of vaccination and CD4 T cells after COVID-19. Remarks on this clonotype: Antigen specificity is unknown.

The Oncomine TCR Beta short-read assay sequenced DNA from cultured CD4+ T cells. TCRdb itself ran the PCR reads through MiXCR, one entry per CDR3 protein. Of about 10,000 distinct CDR3 sequences listed, around 40% are singletons. Described treatment: approximately 11-day PBMC culture with coronavirus spike peptide pools or control peptides (ViraFEST assay). Germline V gene lookup returns CDR1 LNHDA and CDR2 SQIVND (reference sequence). Trimming shortened V by 3 bases and J by 0 bases, and 12 bases separated the two germline ends. The CDR3 is 15 residues long. The study's findings and limits: Researchers report that a median approximately 86% of reactive clones in convalescent patients surfaced only post-vaccination.

V usage is TRBV19 and J usage is TRBJ2-7; D remains ambiguous. Specimen: CD4+ T cells from blood, cultured in vitro. This clonotype was obtained from a human donor who had recovered from COVID-19. CDR3 nucleotides: TGTGCCAGTAGTATCACGGGTACTGGCTCCTACGAGCAGTACTTC. This sequence encodes CASSITGTGSYEQYF. The complete variable domain, with remaining parts taken from reference TRBV19 and TRBJ2-7, reads DGGITQSPKYLFRKEGQNVTLSCEQNLNHDAMYWYRQDPGQGLRLIYYSQIVNDFQKGDIAEGYSVSREKKESFPLTVTSAQKNPTAFYLCASSITGTGSYEQYFGPGTRLTVT.